The text below deals with one T cell receptor beta chain. The data are from a study of T cell changes during pregnancy in multiple sclerosis. The protocol was immunoSEQ multiplex PCR, while the TCRdb copy is restricted to in-frame clones and leaves out a portion. Found here are over 50,000 clones, around nine tenths of them singletons; the top ten hold less than 6%. Sequencing was done on a sample of peripheral blood from another person, used as feeder cells. The clonotype comes from a human donor whose cells served as feeder cells for cultures in a pregnancy study.

This CDR3 is CASSLALGTYGYTF. The CDR3 DNA follows: TGTGCCAGCAGTTTAGCCCTAGGAACCTATGGCTACACCTTC. The chain combines TRBV28 with TRBJ1-2; no reliable D call. CDR1 MDHEN and CDR2 SYDVKM come from the germline V gene. V lost 2 bases and J 4 bases, leaving 11 bases between the germline ends. This CDR3 is built from 14 residues.